This is a list of T cell receptor beta chains from one sample in a study of shared clonotypes between healthy human individuals. Assay: immunoSEQ multiplex PCR; the TCRdb copy retains only in-frame clones and omits some. The sample has roughly 2 million clones, around 95% seen once. The specimen was naive CD4+ T cells sorted from blood. The receptor set was obtained from a man younger than 35 in good health. CDR3s include the opening cysteine and the closing phenylalanine or tryptophan. D genes are given only for firm matches. Clone size is shown for a subset of rows, as once, few, many or a class of expanded clone.

size: NA; V: TRBV7-2; J: TRBJ2-2; D: TRBD2; CDR3: CASSLSRGRLNTGELFF; DNA: TGTGCCAGCAGCTTAAGCCGCGGGAGATTGAACACCGGGGAGCTGTTTTTT
size: NA; V: TRBV6-5; J: TRBJ1-6; D: TRBD1; CDR3: CASSYRDSRNNSPLHF; DNA: TGTGCCAGCAGTTACCGGGACAGCCGGAATAATTCACCCCTCCACTTT
size: NA; V: TRBV30; J: TRBJ1-1; D: NA; CDR3: CAWSGGRPGLNTEAFF; DNA: TGTGCCTGGAGTGGGGGGAGGCCAGGGTTGAACACTGAAGCTTTCTTT
size: NA; V: TRBV7-9; J: TRBJ1-1; D: TRBD1; CDR3: CASSLGTGTGNTEAFF; DNA: TGTGCCAGCAGCTTAGGCACCGGGACAGGGAACACTGAAGCTTTCTTT
size: NA; V: TRBV16; J: TRBJ2-3; D: TRBD1; CDR3: CASSRGQAYTDTQYF; DNA: TGTGCCAGCAGCCGAGGACAGGCTTACACAGATACGCAGTATTTT
size: NA; V: TRBV7-2; J: TRBJ2-7; D: NA; CDR3: CASSLSPDPYEQYF; DNA: TGTGCCAGCAGCTTATCCCCCGACCCCTACGAGCAGTACTTC
size: NA; V: TRBV6-5; J: TRBJ2-5; D: TRBD1; CDR3: CASSPTDGQGGEQYF; DNA: TGTGCCAGCAGTCCTACGGACGGACAGGGCGGGGAGCAGTACTTC
size: NA; V: TRBV5-4; J: TRBJ2-7; D: NA; CDR3: CASSVQGGSYEQYF; DNA: TGTGCCAGCAGCGTACAGGGGGGGTCCTACGAGCAGTACTTC
size: NA; V: TRBV7-9; J: TRBJ1-4; D: NA; CDR3: CASNLGSSQGGEKLFF; DNA: TGTGCCAGCAACTTAGGGTCGAGTCAGGGAGGGGAAAAACTGTTTTTT
size: NA; V: TRBV4-3; J: TRBJ2-2; D: NA; CDR3: CASSQDILATGELFF; DNA: TGCGCCAGCAGCCAAGATATCCTAGCTACCGGGGAGCTGTTTTTT
size: NA; V: TRBV30; J: TRBJ2-7; D: NA; CDR3: CAWSTERGYEQYF; DNA: TGTGCCTGGAGCACAGAGCGAGGGTACGAGCAGTACTTC
size: NA; V: TRBV18; J: TRBJ1-1; D: TRBD1; CDR3: CASSPPTGWTEAFF; DNA: TGTGCCAGCTCACCTCCGACAGGGTGGACTGAAGCTTTCTTT
size: NA; V: TRBV28; J: TRBJ2-5; D: TRBD2; CDR3: CASSFGLADQETQYF; DNA: TGTGCCAGCAGTTTTGGACTAGCGGACCAAGAGACCCAGTACTTC
size: NA; V: TRBV30; J: TRBJ1-3; D: NA; CDR3: CAWRVSSSSGNTIYF; DNA: TGTGCCTGGAGGGTCAGCTCGAGCTCTGGAAACACCATATATTTT
size: once; V: TRBV28; J: TRBJ1-1; D: NA; CDR3: CASSDRTTEAFF; DNA: TGTGCCAGCAGCGACAGGACCACTGAAGCTTTCTTT
size: NA; V: TRBV9; J: TRBJ2-3; D: TRBD1; CDR3: CASSTPAGTGHDTQYF; DNA: TGTGCCAGCAGCACCCCTGCCGGGACAGGCCACGATACGCAGTATTTT
size: NA; V: TRBV6-7; J: TRBJ2-3; D: NA; CDR3: CASSGKDTPSTDTQYF; DNA: TGTGCCAGCAGCGGTAAGGACACCCCGAGCACAGATACGCAGTATTTT
size: NA; V: TRBV9; J: TRBJ1-4; D: TRBD1; CDR3: CASSVDRGDEKLFF; DNA: TGTGCCAGCAGCGTAGACAGGGGAGATGAAAAACTGTTTTTT
size: NA; V: TRBV6-5; J: TRBJ1-1; D: TRBD1; CDR3: CASSRGKDTEAFF; DNA: TGTGCCAGCAGCAGGGGGAAGGACACTGAAGCTTTCTTT
size: NA; V: TRBV5-1; J: TRBJ2-7; D: NA; CDR3: CASSLAGEYEQYF; DNA: TGCGCCAGCAGCTTGGCGGGGGAATACGAGCAGTACTTC
size: NA; V: TRBV2; J: TRBJ2-3; D: NA; CDR3: CACSTVDTQYF; DNA: TGTGCCTGCTCGACCGTAGATACGCAGTATTTT
size: NA; V: TRBV28; J: TRBJ1-2; D: TRBD1; CDR3: CATRSGQGPHYTF; DNA: TGTGCCACCAGGTCGGGACAGGGGCCCCACTACACCTTC
size: NA; V: TRBV5-8; J: TRBJ2-7; D: TRBD1; CDR3: CASSFRTGRYEQYF; DNA: TGTGCCAGCAGCTTCAGGACAGGGCGCTACGAGCAGTACTTC
size: once; V: TRBV18; J: TRBJ1-1; D: NA; CDR3: CASSPWTAGTEAFF; DNA: TGTGCCAGCTCACCATGGACAGCTGGGACTGAAGCTTTCTTT
size: NA; V: TRBV2; J: TRBJ2-5; D: TRBD2; CDR3: CASTSRTSGLQETQYF; DNA: TGTGCCAGCACCTCCCGGACTAGCGGACTTCAAGAGACCCAGTACTTC
size: NA; V: TRBV9; J: TRBJ2-5; D: NA; CDR3: CASSVAGTTQRETQYF; DNA: TGTGCCAGCAGCGTTGCCGGGACAACACAGCGGGAGACCCAGTACTTC